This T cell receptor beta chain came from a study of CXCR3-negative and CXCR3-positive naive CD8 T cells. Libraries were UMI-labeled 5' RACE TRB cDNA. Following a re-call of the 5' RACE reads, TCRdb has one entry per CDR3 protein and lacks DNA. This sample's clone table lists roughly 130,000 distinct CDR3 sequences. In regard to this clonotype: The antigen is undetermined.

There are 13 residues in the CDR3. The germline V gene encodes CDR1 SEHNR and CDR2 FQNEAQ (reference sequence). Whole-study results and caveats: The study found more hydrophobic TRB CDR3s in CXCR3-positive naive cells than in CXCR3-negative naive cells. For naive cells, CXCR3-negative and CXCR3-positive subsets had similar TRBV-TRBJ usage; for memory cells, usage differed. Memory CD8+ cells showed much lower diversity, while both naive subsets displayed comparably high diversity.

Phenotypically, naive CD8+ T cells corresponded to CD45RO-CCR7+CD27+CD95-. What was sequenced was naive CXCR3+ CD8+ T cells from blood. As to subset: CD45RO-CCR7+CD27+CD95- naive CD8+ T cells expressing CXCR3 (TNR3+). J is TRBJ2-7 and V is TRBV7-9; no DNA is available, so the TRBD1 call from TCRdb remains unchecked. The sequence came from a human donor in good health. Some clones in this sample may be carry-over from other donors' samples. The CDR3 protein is CASSYPAAYEQYF.